One and the same sample provided the 26 T cell receptor beta chains below, sequenced in a study of T-cell memory formation after mild COVID-19. TCRdb recomputed calls from the 5' RACE reads with MiXCR, one row per CDR3 protein. The sample records approximately 150,000 distinct CDR3 sequences, approximately 5.7% being singletons. The specimen was PBMCs or a T cell subset sorted from them (not recorded which). The receptors were sampled from an adult woman who had mild COVID-19 (a few samples of this study predate the infection). Cell type and time point are not known.

The sample holds one count of this clonotype. The V gene is TRBV6-6, the J gene TRBJ2-1, with TRBD1 matching 9 bases. Germline-derived CDR1 and CDR2 are MNHNY and SVGAGI (reference sequence). The length of the CDR3 is 16 residues. After removal of 2 bases from V and 7 bases from J, the junction contained 9 bases not matched to a gene. The CDR3 DNA reads TGTGCCAGCAGTTACCGCGACAGGGGGATTCTTAATGAGCAGTTCTTC. Its translation: CASSYRDRGILNEQFF.

The rearrangement uses TRBV7-9 and TRBJ2-2; 8 bases align to TRBD1. CDR3 length equals 14 residues. V shed 4 bases and J 5 bases; nucleotides not matched to a gene: 3. Looked up from germline, CDR1 is SEHNR and CDR2 is FQNEAQ (reference sequence). The CDR3 region has the DNA TGTGCCAGCAGCTGGAGGACAGGGACCGGGGAGCTGTTTTTT. The encoded protein is CASSWRTGTGELFF.

The V gene is TRBV6-1, the J gene TRBJ1-2; 7 nucleotides align to TRBD1. This CDR3 has 14 amino acids. Germline V gives CDR1 MNHNS, CDR2 SASEGT. Germline trimming cut 0 bases from V and 8 bases from J; bases unmatched to any gene: 6. CDR3 region: CASSEATGAVGYTF. The CDR3 nucleotides read TGTGCCAGCAGTGAAGCTACAGGGGCGGTCGGCTACACCTTC.

Many counts were recorded for this clonotype. The rearrangement uses TRBV7-9 and TRBJ1-6, with 9 bases that match TRBD1. V dropped 4 bases and J dropped 7; count of bases not matched to a gene: 5. This CDR3 region has 15 residues. CDR1 is SEHNR, CDR2 FQNEAQ, per germline (reference sequence). CDR3: CASSYGQGSNSPLHF. DNA of the CDR3: TGTGCCAGCAGCTACGGACAGGGGTCCAATTCACCCCTCCACTTT.

This clonotype was recorded many times. The V call is TRBV6-5, the J call TRBJ1-6; 11 bases agree with TRBD1. Per germline, CDR1 MNHEY and CDR2 SVGAGI. The length of the CDR3 is 18 residues. V lost 0 bases, J lost 2 bases, and 3 bases stayed unmatched. CDR3 residues: CASSYSGQGAAYNSPLHF. CDR3 DNA sequence: TGTGCCAGCAGTTACTCTGGACAGGGGGCAGCCTATAATTCACCCCTCCACTTT.

The chain has TRBV9 and TRBJ2-2; D not certain. The CDR3 runs 13 residues. Trimming stripped 4 bases from V and 4 bases from J, with 8 bases between. The germline V gene has CDR1 SGDLS and CDR2 YYNGEE. For the CDR3, the DNA is TGTGCCAGCAGCCCCTTAATCACCGGGGAGCTGTTTTTT. Translated: CASSPLITGELFF.

The chain joins TRBV30 to TRBJ1-2; unclear D gene. This CDR3 spans 13 amino acids. V lost 4 bases and J 4 bases, leaving 13 bases between the germline ends. Germline V gene data show CDR1 as GTSNPN and CDR2 as SVGIG (reference sequence). The CDR3 bases are TGTGCCTGGACGGCACAGACATTCTATGGCTACACCTTC. Protein: CAWTAQTFYGYTF.

This clonotype was detected a few times. This chain connects TRBV12-3 or TRBV12-4 to TRBJ1-5; 8 bases agree with TRBD1. The CDR3 consists of 19 residues. Trimming cost V 4 bases and J 0 bases; bases outside gene matches: 14. DNA for the CDR3: TGTGCCAGCAGTTCCCACTCATGGACAGGGACCCATAGCAATCAGCCCCAGCATTTT. It translates to CASSSHSWTGTHSNQPQHF.

This clonotype has ten or more counts. The chain links TRBV12-3 or TRBV12-4 to TRBJ2-7; no reliable D call. Trimming pared 5 bases from V and 1 base from J, leaving 9 bases between. The CDR3 is 13 amino acids. The CDR3 DNA reads as TGTGCCAGCAGTGGCGAGGTATCCTACGAGCAGTACTTC. Translated: CASSGEVSYEQYF.

The chain has TRBV19 and TRBJ2-6, with 7 positions matching TRBD2. The CDR3 is 15 residues long. Germline V lookup: CDR1 LNHDA, CDR2 SQIVND (reference sequence). V was clipped by 5 bases and J by 3 bases; unmatched bases: 4. In DNA form, the CDR3 reads TGTGCCAGTAGTGGGAGGGAAAGTGGGGCCAACGTCCTGACTTTC. This codes for CASSGRESGANVLTF. The full variable domain, in which reference TRBV19 and TRBJ2-6 provide the parts outside the CDR3, is DGGITQSPKYLFRKEGQNVTLSCEQNLNHDAMYWYRQDPGQGLRLIYYSQIVNDFQKGDIAEGYSVSREKKESFPLTVTSAQKNPTAFYLCASSGRESGANVLTFGAGSRLTVL.

V gene TRBV5-1 combines with J gene TRBJ1-1; D not certain. CDR3 length: 14 residues. Trimming cost V 7 bases and J 2 bases, with 15 bases left between them. The germline V gene encodes CDR1 SGHRS and CDR2 YFSETQ. CDR3 bases: TGCGCCAGCCGGAGCAGAACAGCTAACACTGAAGCTTTCTTT. It yields the protein CASRSRTANTEAFF.

This clonotype was seen repeatedly, ten times or more. The V call is TRBV5-5, the J call TRBJ1-1; maybe TRBD1 (6 bases). Germline V gene lookup returns CDR1 SGHKS and CDR2 YYEKEE (reference sequence). There are 17 residues in the CDR3. Trimming left V 3 bases short and J 5 bases short, with 23 bases between. In DNA form, the CDR3 reads TGTGCCAGCAGCTCGGCGGGCGGGAGGGGGAGGGAAACTGAAGCTTTCTTT. Amino acid sequence: CASSSAGGRGRETEAFF.

This clonotype was counted a few times. V is TRBV19 and J is TRBJ1-2; tentative D call: TRBD1 (5 bases). CDR1 LNHDA and CDR2 SQIVND come from the germline V gene (reference sequence). The CDR3 contains 14 residues. Trimming stripped 11 bases from V and 2 bases from J, with 18 bases between. The CDR3 loop is CAAYGAGRNYGYTF. CDR3 sequence (DNA): TGTGCCGCTTACGGGGCAGGGAGAAACTATGGCTACACCTTC.

This chain uses TRBV7-2 with TRBJ1-5; 8 positions agree with TRBD1. J was trimmed by 6 bases and V by 4 bases; bases with no gene match: 11. The germline V gene has CDR1 SGHTA and CDR2 FQGNSA. This CDR3 is 16 amino acids long. CDR3 DNA sequence: TGTGCCAGCAGCTCGGTTGGGCAGGGGGCAAGTCAGCCCCAGCATTTT. It yields the protein CASSSVGQGASQPQHF.

This clonotype was seen ten or more times. V is TRBV12-3 or TRBV12-4 and J is TRBJ1-1; D is possibly TRBD1 (5 bases). The V end lost 6 bases, the J end lost 8 bases, and 16 bases lay between the germline ends. The CDR3 covers 13 residues. The CDR3 coding sequence is TGTGCCAGCAGAGCCGGGACCCTGAGGGAAGCTTTCTTT. Translation: CASRAGTLREAFF.

This clonotype was observed at least ten times. V usage is TRBV4-2 and J usage is TRBJ2-5, with 10 bases matching TRBD2. This CDR3 region has 16 residues. Germline V lookup: CDR1 LGHNA, CDR2 YNFKEQ. J was trimmed by 1 base and V by 1 base; bases with no gene match: 3. This chain's CDR3 is CASSQGVAGGQETQYF. CDR3 DNA sequence: TGTGCCAGCAGCCAAGGCGTAGCGGGGGGCCAAGAGACCCAGTACTTC.

This clonotype turned up a few times. J is TRBJ2-1 and V is TRBV20-1; 9 bases align to TRBD2. CDR1 and CDR2 (germline): DFQATT, SNEGSKA (reference sequence). The ends lost 7 bases at V and 4 bases at J; junction bases unmatched: 14. The CDR3 has 16 amino acids. This CDR3 reads CSVSRTTSGLYNEQFF. Written as DNA, the CDR3 is TGCAGTGTCAGTCGCACGACTAGCGGATTATACAATGAGCAGTTCTTC.

In this sample, this clonotype turned up a few times. The rearrangement uses TRBV7-3 and TRBJ2-1; D not certain. The germline V gene encodes CDR1 SGHTA and CDR2 FQGTGA. The ends were cut back, 1 base at V and 9 bases at J, with 7 bases in the middle. This CDR3 contains 12 residues. The DNA of the CDR3 is TGTGCCAGCAGCTTAAACCCGACTGAGCAGTTCTTC. Protein sequence: CASSLNPTEQFF.

The chain links TRBV19 to TRBJ2-5, with a tentative D call TRBD2 (6 bases). CDR1 is LNHDA and CDR2 is SQIVND in the germline V gene (reference sequence). Trimming took 5 bases from V and 5 from J, leaving 12 bases between them. There are 13 residues in the CDR3. CDR3 loop: CASSSSGVETQYF. The DNA of the CDR3 is TGTGCCAGTAGTTCGTCGGGGGTGGAGACCCAGTACTTC.

In its sample, this clonotype was seen many times. The V and J genes are TRBV7-8 and TRBJ2-1; D possibly corresponds to TRBD2 (6 bases). The CDR3 consists of 19 residues. CDR1 is SGHVS and CDR2 is FQNEAQ in the germline V gene. V dropped 1 base and J dropped 0 bases, with 19 bases sitting between them. CDR3 amino acids: CASSLVGSAFGSSYNEQFF. The CDR3 DNA follows: TGTGCCAGCAGCTTAGTAGGTAGCGCGTTCGGGAGCTCCTACAATGAGCAGTTCTTC. The full variable domain, rest sourced from reference TRBV7-8 and TRBJ2-1, is GAGVSQSPRYKVAKRGQDVALRCDPISGHVSLFWYQQALGQGPEFLTYFQNEAQLDKSGLPSDRFFAERPEGSVSTLKIQRTQQEDSAVYLCASSLVGSAFGSSYNEQFFGPGTRLTVL.

V usage is TRBV5-1 and J usage is TRBJ1-5, with D perhaps matching TRBD1 (6 bases). Trimming stripped 0 bases from V and 9 bases from J, with 10 bases between. Germline V gene sequence: CDR1 SGHRS, CDR2 YFSETQ. The CDR3 spans 13 residues. The CDR3 here is CASSLGDRLPQHF. The CDR3 DNA is TGCGCCAGCAGCTTGGGCGACAGGCTGCCCCAGCATTTT.

This rearrangement joins TRBV12-3 or TRBV12-4 to TRBJ2-1; 11 bases agree with TRBD2. J gave up 15 bases and V 6 bases, and 13 bases lay outside the gene matches. The CDR3 has 14 amino acids. The CDR3 sequence is CASSPSGRSPRAFF. In DNA form, the CDR3 reads TGTGCCAGCAGCCCTAGCGGGAGGTCCCCTAGGGCGTTCTTC.

This clonotype showed up many times. The gene calls are TRBV18 and TRBJ1-2; a weak D match, TRBD1 (5 bases). V lost 5 bases to trimming and J lost 0 bases, with 10 bases between them. CDR1 and CDR2 from the germline V gene are KGHSH and LQKENI. This CDR3 region has 14 residues. CDR3: CASSTDTTNYGYTF. For the CDR3, the DNA is TGTGCCAGCTCAACGGACACCACTAACTATGGCTACACCTTC.

This chain connects TRBV6-6 to TRBJ1-5, with D perhaps TRBD1 (5 bases). V gave up 6 bases and J gave up 7 bases, with 22 bases separating them. CDR1 is MNHNY and CDR2 is SVGAGI in the germline V gene (reference sequence). The CDR3 has 16 amino acids. CDR3 nucleotides: TGTGCCAGCAGAGTTACTGTCGGGGGAAGTAAGCAGCCCCAGCATTTT. Translated: CASRVTVGGSKQPQHF.

In this sample, this clonotype turned up many times. The CDR3 sequence: CASSLIVAGGPVEQFF. DNA for the CDR3: TGCGCCAGCAGCTTGATAGTAGCGGGAGGGCCAGTCGAGCAGTTCTTC. The rearrangement joins TRBV5-1 to TRBJ2-1, with TRBD2 matching 11 bases. There are 16 residues in the CDR3. Germline CDR1 SGHRS, CDR2 YFSETQ. Trimming removed 1 base from V and 10 bases from J; junction bases left unmatched: 10.

The table lists this clonotype with a few counts. The chain employs TRBV18 and TRBJ2-5; 12 bases are shared with TRBD2. J gave up 3 bases and V 5 bases, and 10 bases lay outside the gene matches. Germline V lookup: CDR1 KGHSH, CDR2 LQKENI. This CDR3 has 17 amino acids. CDR3 in DNA: TGTGCCAGCTCAGTTCTAGCGGGAGGGCCCGGCGAAGAGACCCAGTACTTC. It encodes CASSVLAGGPGEETQYF.